This TCR beta chain was identified in a study of cytomegalovirus exposure and HLA in healthy donors (dated by TCRdb to about 2017). Looking at the study overall: According to an earlier analysis of a few hundred of the donors, 150 million to 200 million T cells yielded 120 million or so unique TCR beta sequences and 276 Gb of sequence data. An early release that covered roughly 600 HLA-typed donors contained approximately 300 gigabases of sequencing data and about 84 million unique TCR sequences. Of the 398 genotyped donors, 65% to 90% fell in the genetic ancestry cluster associated with self-reported Caucasian donors. The aim of the study was to test whether cataloging public T cell receptors could identify signatures of past pathogen exposure. The study used immunosequencing to profile the T cell repertoires of some 600 subjects and linked those repertoires to cytomegalovirus serostatus. A separate validation cohort of more than 100 different subjects was used in addition to the approximately 700-subject first cohort. To predict cytomegalovirus infection status, the study brought together high-throughput TCR immunosequencing, statistical association of individual TCRs with disease status, and machine learning. In a later analysis, previously published TCR beta repertoires from 600 to 850 donors were re-analyzed and high-resolution HLA genotyping was added so that TCR occurrence patterns could be studied. Rather than drawing on any new phenotypic data, the later analysis identified candidate immune exposures from TCR beta sequences and the way those sequences occurred across donors. An earlier analysis of roughly 580 of the donors used high-throughput TCR beta sequencing to judge whether each TCR beta V gene segment behaved as functional or pseudogenic. Donor age, sex, ethnicity and CMV serostatus were collected together with the repertoire data. Genome-wide SNP genotypes for about 65% of the 666 donors were used in a later genetic analysis, which treated that subset as a discovery cohort. Every discovery cohort repertoire had been produced on one sequencing platform. HLA typing included class I and class II loci at four-digit resolution. The number of donors typed differed by locus, with about 629-630 for A, B, C, DRB1 and DQB1, roughly 520 for DQA1, 600 to 610 for DPA1, and 400 to 490 for DPB1. Five DR-DQ haplotypes were handled as single units for association and clustering because linkage in the cohort was strong. Across some 400 genotyped donors of the cohort, an average of about 240,000 unique TCR beta nucleotide sequences per donor were sequenced, and roughly a sixth of those sequences were non-productive.

Turning to this clone: The antigen it recognizes is unknown. Base qualities are not provided; no much larger clone lies one nucleotide away.

The CDR3 holds 15 amino acids from the cysteine to the phenylalanine. Only the CDR3 part of the read is kept: 45 bases, read in frame from the first base. At the junction V is shortened by 2 bases and J by 5 bases, with 16 bases in between. CDR1 is given as WNHNN and CDR2 as SYGVQD, both from the germline V gene (reference sequence). The method was the immunoSEQ multiplex PCR assay. The multiplex PCR relied on a mix of 60 forward primers for TCR Vbeta segments and 13 reverse primers for TCR Jbeta segments. A multiplex PCR assay on genomic DNA amplified the CDR3 region of rearranged TCR beta genes. On the Illumina HiSeq System, the amplified TCR beta libraries were sequenced as 87-base-pair reads. In the original analysis: In a later analysis, some 80 million unique TCR beta chains were counted across the roughly 670 repertoires, and roughly 9.9 million of these chains were shared by at least two donors. A nearest-neighbor algorithm error-corrected the raw reads and collapsed the reads into unique sequences, merging closely related sequences to remove PCR and sequencing errors. CDR3 sequences were aligned to IMGT reference sequences to assign V, D and J gene segments. For a sequence to be retained, a match of at least six nucleotides to both a V gene segment and a J gene segment was required. Rearrangements were called productive when the CDR3 lacked stop codons and stayed in frame with V and J; all others were non-productive. CDR3 was defined by IMGT convention, running from the second conserved V-encoded cysteine to the conserved J-encoded phenylalanine. In an earlier analysis of approximately 590 of the donors, sequences lacking an unambiguous match to a single V gene segment were excluded. In an earlier analysis of approximately 500 of the donors, a V segment was called functional when productive rearrangements were above 56.7%, and segregating when the standard deviation between donors exceeded 5%. A statistical classification framework was built for diagnosing cytomegalovirus status from the catalog of TCR beta chain sequences. In a later analysis, V and J genes were assigned by comparing TCR nucleotide sequences against IMGT/GENE-DB human TR gene sequences. In a later analysis, CDR3 sequences and most-parsimonious VDJ recombination scenarios were assigned using the TCRdist pipeline. In a later analysis, every TCR beta chain was defined by the combination of its CDR3 amino acid sequence and its V-gene family, and reads without a unique V-gene family were dropped. As a way to deal with suspected cross-contamination and a sequencing artifact, a later analysis dropped hundreds of nucleotide sequences that were highly shared and had low generation probability. In a later analysis, a clonal expansion index was calculated for each public chain from normalized within-repertoire ranks of inferred template counts. In a later analysis, generation probabilities were computed using a VDJ recombination model fitted to out-of-frame rearrangements, and the results were checked against IGoR. In a later analysis, TCR-TCR, TCR-HLA and TCR-CMV co-occurrence was scored with hypergeometric tests, and a repertoire-size bias correction was applied to TCR pairs. In a later analysis, false discovery rates were estimated by permuting HLA or CMV assignments 20 times. In a later analysis, co-occurring TCRs were grouped using DBSCAN, and TCRdist sequence similarity was added for clustering within HLA-allele-positive subsets. Co-occurrence clustering excluded repertoires with fewer than 30,000 or more than 120,000 public chains, plus five with anomalous nucleotide sharing. TCRdb took this table from immuneACCESS and kept in-frame rearrangements with V and J called. Such tables lack part of the clones; where checked against another copy, unresolved V genes explain under half of the gap, and the rest is unexplained. The V and J calls and clone size are taken from that table; D and trimming were inferred from the DNA. The sample profile shows around 140,000 clones; over 65% of them were found once. Around 2.4% of the sample is held by the ten biggest clonotypes.

The cohort consisted of some 730 healthy bone marrow donors. At the time of sampling, every cohort member was nominally healthy, though immune exposures that went unrecorded were likely present. The donor tested CMV seronegative and was one of the 352 seronegative cohort members. A peripheral blood sample was provided by each donor, and peripheral blood mononuclear cells were used for TCR beta sequencing. The Qiagen DNeasy Blood Extraction Kit was used to extract genomic DNA from the blood cell samples. Here is what the overall study found, with its caveats: This cohort had only TCR beta chains sequenced, and the lack of alpha or paired-chain data limited which features could be detected. A later analysis found that TCR association rates varied across HLA loci, with DRB1 alleles showing the most associated TCRs and HLA-C alleles the fewest. Most CMV-associated TCR beta chains appeared to be HLA-restricted in a later analysis, and the HLA associations seemed to be driven largely by CMV exposure. It was suggested by the authors that the approach could potentially be generalized to other disease states and immunological phenotypes. At a false discovery rate of 0.05, a later analysis linked approximately 18,000 TCR beta sequences to specific HLA alleles. A total of 150 to 200 TCR beta chains were listed by the study as associated with cytomegalovirus. Some IMGT-functional V segments, including TRBV6-2 and TRBV6-3, could not be distinguished by the 87-base-pair reads and were therefore excluded. A group of highly shared sequence variants was considered likely to be a technical artifact of the sequencing pipeline. Because counts were too low, roughly 16 rarely observed V segments, including chromosome 9 orphons, were left out of the earlier analysis of 500 to 650 of the donors. The classifier was reported to diagnose cytomegalovirus status with high specificity and sensitivity in both the original and validation cohorts. Linkage disequilibrium might explain the correlated functional status among segregating V segments, but an unknown experimental factor could not be excluded. A few of the identified cytomegalovirus-associated TCR beta chains were confirmed in vitro to be specific for cytomegalovirus antigens. Because HLA typing was unavailable for some donors at each locus, only the typed subset was used in association tests. Most TCR sequences were observed very rarely across donors, whereas some public TCRs were present in many individuals. A further reported finding was that TCR beta sequences accurately predicted the HLA-A and HLA-B alleles for most subjects in the first cohort. A later genetic analysis reported fewer N-insertions in productive TCRs among donors in an Asian-associated ancestry cluster than the roughly 700-donor mean. Assigning TCR associations to individual alleles was difficult when HLA alleles, especially DR and DQ, strongly co-occurred. In a later analysis, HLA-associated TCR beta chains were found to be more clonally expanded and to have lower generation probabilities than equally common non-associated chains. Roughly uniform sequencing depth across donors was assumed in presence/absence analyses, although this assumption may not hold. A later genetic analysis associated a missense DCLRE1C variant with V-gene and J-gene trimming of TCR beta chains, and an independent cohort replicated the association. In a later analysis, several top co-occurrence clusters were reported to appear linked to parvovirus B19, influenza, CMV and Epstein-Barr virus. In an earlier analysis of 587 of the donors, most TCR beta V segments appeared in productive rearrangements about 87% or about 30% of the time, broadly matching IMGT annotations. CMV serostatus was the only immune exposure information available for the cohort.

The chain uses TRBV10-1 and TRBJ2-7; D gene: possibly TRBD1, on 5 matching bases. The source material was PBMCs. The sequence was collected from a male donor in good health and CMV-seronegative. The CDR3 region: CASSEGAFELNEQYF. The nucleotide sequence is given as TGCGCCAGCAGTGAGGGGGCCTTCGAGTTAAACGAGCAGTACTTC.